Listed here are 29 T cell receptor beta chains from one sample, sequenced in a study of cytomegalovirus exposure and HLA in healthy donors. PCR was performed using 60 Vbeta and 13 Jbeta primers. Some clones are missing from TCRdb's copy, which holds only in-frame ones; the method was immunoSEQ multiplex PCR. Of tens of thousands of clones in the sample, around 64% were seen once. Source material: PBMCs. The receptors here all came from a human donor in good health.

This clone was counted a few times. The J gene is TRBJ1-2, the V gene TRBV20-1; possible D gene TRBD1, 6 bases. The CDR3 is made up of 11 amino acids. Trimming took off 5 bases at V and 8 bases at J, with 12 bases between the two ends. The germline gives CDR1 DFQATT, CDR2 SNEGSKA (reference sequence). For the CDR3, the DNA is TGCAGTGCTCCAGGGGAATGGGGCTACACCTTC. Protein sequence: CSAPGEWGYTF.

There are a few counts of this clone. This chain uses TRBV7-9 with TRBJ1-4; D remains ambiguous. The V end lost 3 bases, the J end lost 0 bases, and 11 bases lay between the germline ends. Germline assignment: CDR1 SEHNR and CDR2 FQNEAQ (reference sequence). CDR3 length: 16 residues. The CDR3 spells CASSLGTVATNEKLFF. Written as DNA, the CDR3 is TGTGCCAGCAGCTTGGGCACAGTTGCAACTAATGAAAAACTGTTTTTT. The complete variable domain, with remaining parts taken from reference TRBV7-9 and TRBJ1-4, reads DTGVSQNPRHKITKRGQNVTFRCDPISEHNRLYWYRQTLGQGPEFLTYFQNEAQLEKSRLLSDRFSAERPKGSFSTLEIQRTEQGDSAMYLCASSLGTVATNEKLFFGSGTQLSVL.

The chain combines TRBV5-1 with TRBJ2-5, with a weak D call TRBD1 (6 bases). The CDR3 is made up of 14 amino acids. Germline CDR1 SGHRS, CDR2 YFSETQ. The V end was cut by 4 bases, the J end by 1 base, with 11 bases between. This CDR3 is CASSPTGFQETQYF. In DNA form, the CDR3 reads TGCGCCAGCAGCCCAACAGGGTTCCAAGAGACCCAGTACTTC.

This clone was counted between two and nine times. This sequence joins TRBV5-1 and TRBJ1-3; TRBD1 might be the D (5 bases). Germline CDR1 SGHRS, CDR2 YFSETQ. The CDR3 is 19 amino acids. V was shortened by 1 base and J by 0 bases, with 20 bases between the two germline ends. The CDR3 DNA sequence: TGCGCCAGCAGCTTGAGGGGAGGGCAGGAGTTACTCTCTGGAAACACCATATATTTT. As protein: CASSLRGGQELLSGNTIYF.

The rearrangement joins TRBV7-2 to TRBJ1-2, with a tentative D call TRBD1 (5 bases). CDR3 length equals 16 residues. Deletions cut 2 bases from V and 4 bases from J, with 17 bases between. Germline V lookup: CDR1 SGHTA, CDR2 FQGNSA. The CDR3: CASSLQATGNIYGYTF. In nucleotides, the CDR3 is TGTGCCAGCAGCTTACAAGCCACAGGAAACATCTATGGCTACACCTTC. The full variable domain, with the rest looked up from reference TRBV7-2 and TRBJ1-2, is GAGVSQSPSNKVTEKGKDVELRCDPISGHTALYWYRQSLGQGLEFLIYFQGNSAPDKSGLPSDRFSAERTGGSVSTLTIQRTQQEDSAVYLCASSLQATGNIYGYTFGSGTRLTVV.

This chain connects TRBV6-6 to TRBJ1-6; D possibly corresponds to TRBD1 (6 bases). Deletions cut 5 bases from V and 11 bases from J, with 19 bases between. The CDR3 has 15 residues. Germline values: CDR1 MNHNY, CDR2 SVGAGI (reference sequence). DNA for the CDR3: TGTGCCAGCAGTATAACGGACAGCTCGGAGGCACCCCTCCACTTT. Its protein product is CASSITDSSEAPLHF.

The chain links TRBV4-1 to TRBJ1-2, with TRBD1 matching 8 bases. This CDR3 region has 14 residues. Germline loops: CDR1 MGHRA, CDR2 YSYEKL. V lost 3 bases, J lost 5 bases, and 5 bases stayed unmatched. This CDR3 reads CASSHQGARYGYTF. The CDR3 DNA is TGCGCCAGCAGCCATCAGGGGGCGCGATATGGCTACACCTTC.

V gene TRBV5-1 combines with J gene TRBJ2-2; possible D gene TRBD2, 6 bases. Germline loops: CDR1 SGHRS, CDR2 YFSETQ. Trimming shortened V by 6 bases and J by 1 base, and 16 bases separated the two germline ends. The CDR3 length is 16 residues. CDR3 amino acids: CASTPAGLKNTGELFF. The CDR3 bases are TGCGCCAGCACGCCCGCGGGACTGAAGAACACCGGGGAGCTGTTTTTT. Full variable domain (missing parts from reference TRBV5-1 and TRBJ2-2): KAGVTQTPRYLIKTRGQQVTLSCSPISGHRSVSWYQQTPGQGLQFLFEYFSETQRNKGNFPGRFSGRQFSNSRSEMNVSTLELGDSALYLCASTPAGLKNTGELFFGEGSRLTVL.

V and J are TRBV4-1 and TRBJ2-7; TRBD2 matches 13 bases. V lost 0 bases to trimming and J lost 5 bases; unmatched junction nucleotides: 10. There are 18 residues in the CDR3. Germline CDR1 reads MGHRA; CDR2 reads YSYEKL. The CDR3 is CASSQEAPGLAGWDEQYF. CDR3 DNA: TGCGCCAGCAGCCAAGAGGCCCCGGGACTAGCGGGGTGGGACGAGCAGTACTTC.

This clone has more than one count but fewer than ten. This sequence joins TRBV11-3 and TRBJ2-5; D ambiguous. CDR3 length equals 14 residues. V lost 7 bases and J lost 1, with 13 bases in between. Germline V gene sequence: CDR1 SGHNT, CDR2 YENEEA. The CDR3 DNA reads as TGTGCCAGCACCCAAACGCGAATCCAAGAGACCCAGTACTTC. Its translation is CASTQTRIQETQYF.

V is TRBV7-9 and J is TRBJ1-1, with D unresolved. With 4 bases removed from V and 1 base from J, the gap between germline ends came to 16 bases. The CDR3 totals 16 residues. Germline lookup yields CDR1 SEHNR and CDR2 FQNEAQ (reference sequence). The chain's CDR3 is CASSSDRETRNTEAFF. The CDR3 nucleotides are TGTGCCAGCAGCTCGGATAGGGAGACCAGGAACACTGAAGCTTTCTTT.

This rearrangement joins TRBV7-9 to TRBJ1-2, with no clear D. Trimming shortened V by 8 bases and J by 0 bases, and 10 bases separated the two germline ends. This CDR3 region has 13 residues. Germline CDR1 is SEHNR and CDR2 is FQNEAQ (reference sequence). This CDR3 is CASLVTTNYGYTF. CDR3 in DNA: TGTGCCAGCCTCGTAACAACTAACTATGGCTACACCTTC.

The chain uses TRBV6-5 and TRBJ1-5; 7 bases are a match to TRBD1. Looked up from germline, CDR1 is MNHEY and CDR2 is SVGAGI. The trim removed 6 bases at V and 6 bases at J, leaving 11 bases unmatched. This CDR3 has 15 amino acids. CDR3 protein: CASREPGGIGQPQHF. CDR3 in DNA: TGTGCCAGCAGAGAGCCAGGGGGGATTGGTCAGCCCCAGCATTTT.

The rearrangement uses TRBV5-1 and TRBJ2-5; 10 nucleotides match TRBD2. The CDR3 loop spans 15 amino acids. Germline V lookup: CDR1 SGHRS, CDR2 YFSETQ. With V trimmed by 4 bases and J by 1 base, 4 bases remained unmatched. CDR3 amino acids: CASSRASGGQETQYF. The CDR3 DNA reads TGCGCCAGCAGCCGGGCTAGCGGGGGCCAAGAGACCCAGTACTTC. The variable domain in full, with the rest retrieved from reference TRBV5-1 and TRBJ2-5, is KAGVTQTPRYLIKTRGQQVTLSCSPISGHRSVSWYQQTPGQGLQFLFEYFSETQRNKGNFPGRFSGRQFSNSRSEMNVSTLELGDSALYLCASSRASGGQETQYFGPGTRLLVL.

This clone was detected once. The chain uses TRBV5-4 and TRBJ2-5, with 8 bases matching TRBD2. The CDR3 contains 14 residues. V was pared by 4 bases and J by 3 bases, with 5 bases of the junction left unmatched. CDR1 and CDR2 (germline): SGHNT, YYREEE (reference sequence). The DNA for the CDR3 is TGTGCCAGCAGCCAACTAGCGGAGGAAGAGACCCAGTACTTC. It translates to CASSQLAEEETQYF.

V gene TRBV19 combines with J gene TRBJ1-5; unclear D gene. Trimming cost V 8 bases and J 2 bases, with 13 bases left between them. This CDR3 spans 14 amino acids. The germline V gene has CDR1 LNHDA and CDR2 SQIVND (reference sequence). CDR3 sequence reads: CASRGPGGNQPQHF. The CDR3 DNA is TGTGCCAGTCGGGGTCCTGGGGGCAATCAGCCCCAGCATTTT.

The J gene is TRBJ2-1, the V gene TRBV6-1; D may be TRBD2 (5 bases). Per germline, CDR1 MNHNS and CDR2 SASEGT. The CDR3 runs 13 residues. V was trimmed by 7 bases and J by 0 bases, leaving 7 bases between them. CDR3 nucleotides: TGTGCCAGCATGCGGGCCTCCTACAATGAGCAGTTCTTC. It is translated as CASMRASYNEQFF.

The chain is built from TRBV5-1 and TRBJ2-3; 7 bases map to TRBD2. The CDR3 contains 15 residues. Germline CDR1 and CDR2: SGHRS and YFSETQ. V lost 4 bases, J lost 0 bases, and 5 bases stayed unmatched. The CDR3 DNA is TGCGCCAGCAGCACCAGCGGGGACAGCACAGATACGCAGTATTTT. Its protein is CASSTSGDSTDTQYF.

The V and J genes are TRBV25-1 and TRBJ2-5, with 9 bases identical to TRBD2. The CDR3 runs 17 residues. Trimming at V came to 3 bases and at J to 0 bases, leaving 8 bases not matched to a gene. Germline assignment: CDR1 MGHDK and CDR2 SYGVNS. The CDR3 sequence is CASSDGLAGPYQETQYF. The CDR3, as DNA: TGTGCCAGCAGTGATGGCCTAGCGGGGCCGTACCAAGAGACCCAGTACTTC.

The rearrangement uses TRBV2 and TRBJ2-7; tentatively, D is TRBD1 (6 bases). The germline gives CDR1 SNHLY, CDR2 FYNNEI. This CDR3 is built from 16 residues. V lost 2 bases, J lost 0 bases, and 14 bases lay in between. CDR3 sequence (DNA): TGTGCCAGCAGTGAAAGGGGGATTGGGGTCTCCTACGAGCAGTACTTC. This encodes CASSERGIGVSYEQYF. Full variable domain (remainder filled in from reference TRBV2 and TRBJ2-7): EPEVTQTPSHQVTQMGQEVILRCVPISNHLYFYWYRQILGQKVEFLVSFYNNEISEKSEIFDDQFSVERPDGSNFTLKIRSTKLEDSAMYFCASSERGIGVSYEQYFGPGTRLTVT.

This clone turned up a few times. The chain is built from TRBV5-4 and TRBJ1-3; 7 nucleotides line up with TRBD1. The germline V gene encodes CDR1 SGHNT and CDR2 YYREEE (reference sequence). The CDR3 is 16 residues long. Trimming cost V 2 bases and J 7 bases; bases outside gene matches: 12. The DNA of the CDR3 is TGTGCCAGCAGCTTTAAGGGGGCGGAAAAGGCGAACACCATATATTTT. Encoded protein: CASSFKGAEKANTIYF.

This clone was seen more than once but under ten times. This chain's CDR3 is CASSLQGARTEAFF. Written as DNA, the CDR3 is TGCGCCAGCAGCTTACAGGGGGCGCGTACTGAAGCTTTCTTT. V gene TRBV5-1 combines with J gene TRBJ1-1; 9 positions agree with TRBD1. Germline V gene data show CDR1 as SGHRS and CDR2 as YFSETQ. After removal of 2 bases from V and 5 bases from J, the junction contained 4 bases not matched to a gene. CDR3 size: 14 residues.

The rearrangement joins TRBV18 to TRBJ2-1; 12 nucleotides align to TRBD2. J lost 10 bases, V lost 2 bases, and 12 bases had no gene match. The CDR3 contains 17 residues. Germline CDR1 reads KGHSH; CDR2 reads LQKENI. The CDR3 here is CASSPGLAGGPILEQFF. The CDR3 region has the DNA TGTGCCAGCTCACCAGGGCTAGCGGGGGGGCCTATCTTGGAGCAGTTCTTC.

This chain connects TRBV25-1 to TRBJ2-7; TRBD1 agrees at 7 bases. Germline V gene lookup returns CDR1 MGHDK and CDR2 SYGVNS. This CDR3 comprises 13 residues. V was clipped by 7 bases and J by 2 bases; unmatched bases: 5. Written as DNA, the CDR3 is TGTGCCAGCACCCCAGGGACAGCCTACGAGCAGTACTTC. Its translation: CASTPGTAYEQYF.

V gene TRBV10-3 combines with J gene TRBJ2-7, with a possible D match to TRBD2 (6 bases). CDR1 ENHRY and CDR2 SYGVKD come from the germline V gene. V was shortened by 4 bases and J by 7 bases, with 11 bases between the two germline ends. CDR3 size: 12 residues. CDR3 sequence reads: CAISVGGVEQYF. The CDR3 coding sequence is TGTGCCATCAGTGTCGGCGGGGTGGAGCAGTACTTC.

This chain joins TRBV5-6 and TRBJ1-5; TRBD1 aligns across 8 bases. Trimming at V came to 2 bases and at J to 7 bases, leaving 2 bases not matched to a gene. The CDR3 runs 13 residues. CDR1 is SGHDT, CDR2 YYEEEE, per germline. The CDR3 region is CASSFQGAQPQHF. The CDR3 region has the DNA TGTGCCAGCAGCTTCCAGGGGGCCCAGCCCCAGCATTTT.

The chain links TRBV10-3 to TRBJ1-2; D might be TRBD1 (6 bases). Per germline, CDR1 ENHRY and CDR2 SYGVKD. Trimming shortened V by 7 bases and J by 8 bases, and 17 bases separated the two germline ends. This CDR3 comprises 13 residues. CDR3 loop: CAITTQGDNGYTF. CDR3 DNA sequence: TGTGCCATCACCACACAGGGAGACAACGGCTACACCTTC.

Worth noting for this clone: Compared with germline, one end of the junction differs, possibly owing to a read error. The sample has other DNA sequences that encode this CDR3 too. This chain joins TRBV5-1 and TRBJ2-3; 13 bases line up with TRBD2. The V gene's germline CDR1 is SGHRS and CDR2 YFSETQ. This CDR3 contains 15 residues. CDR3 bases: TGTGCCAGCAGCTTGACTAGCGGGGGGACGGATACGCAGTATTTT. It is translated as CASSLTSGGTDTQYF.

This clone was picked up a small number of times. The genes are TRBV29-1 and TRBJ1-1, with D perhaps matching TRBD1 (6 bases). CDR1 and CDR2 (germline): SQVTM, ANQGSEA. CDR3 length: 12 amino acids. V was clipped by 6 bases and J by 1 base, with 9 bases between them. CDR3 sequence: CSVRTENTEAFF. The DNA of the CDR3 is TGCAGCGTCCGGACAGAGAACACTGAAGCTTTCTTT.